This TCR beta chain was observed in a study of T cells in Graves' hyperthyroidism and ophthalmopathy. Study findings and constraints: With a median lead of about six months before onset, the model predicted ophthalmopathy.

The ends were cut back, 5 bases at V and 6 bases at J, with 11 bases in the middle. The CDR3 is 12 residues long. Germline V gene sequence: CDR1 MDHEN, CDR2 SYDVKM. Points on this clonotype: The antigen remains undetermined.

RNA transcripts gave rise to amplified TCR beta CDR3 regions. Initially, a first-round RT-PCR of the TCR CDR3 employed the HTBI primer set. Each CDR3 protein gets one entry after TCRdb re-called the multiplex PCR reads with MiXCR. The sample records approximately 710,000 distinct CDR3 sequences, roughly 17% being singletons. It was uncontrolled infection, other autoimmune disease, pregnancy or lactation that excluded patients. The sequencing input was blood. The gene calls are TRBV28 and TRBJ2-7; no clear D. This clonotype originated in a man aged 50-59 years with Graves' hyperthyroidism. The CDR3 spells CASSPPTAEQYF. CDR3 bases: TGTGCCAGCAGTCCACCAACGGCCGAGCAGTACTTC.